The source of this TCR beta chain is a study of blood T cell repertoires in COVID-19. About the study: Both acute and convalescent COVID-19 samples were obtained from the United States, Italy and Spain. PBMCs, B-cell-depleted T cells, or T cells provided the cDNA or gDNA that made up the material.

Study processing details: Reference gene primers were amplified, and this amplification served to estimate nucleated cell counts. TCRdb's copy holds only in-frame clones and misses some; the assay was immunoSEQ multiplex PCR. That table gives V, J and clone size, and the DNA gave D and trimming. The table records 50,000 to 80,000 clones, roughly nine tenths of them present only once. The clonotype originates from a man between 60 and 75 years old with acute or convalescent COVID-19. The material sequenced was peripheral blood.

The CDR3 bases are TGCGCCAGCAGCCTACAGGGGTTCGGGGCCAACGTCCTGACTTTC. This codes for CASSLQGFGANVLTF. J is TRBJ2-6 and V is TRBV5-1, with 7 bases matching TRBD1. Trimming removed 4 bases from V and 4 bases from J; junction bases left unmatched: 5. Germline V lookup: CDR1 SGHRS, CDR2 YFSETQ. This CDR3 has 15 residues.